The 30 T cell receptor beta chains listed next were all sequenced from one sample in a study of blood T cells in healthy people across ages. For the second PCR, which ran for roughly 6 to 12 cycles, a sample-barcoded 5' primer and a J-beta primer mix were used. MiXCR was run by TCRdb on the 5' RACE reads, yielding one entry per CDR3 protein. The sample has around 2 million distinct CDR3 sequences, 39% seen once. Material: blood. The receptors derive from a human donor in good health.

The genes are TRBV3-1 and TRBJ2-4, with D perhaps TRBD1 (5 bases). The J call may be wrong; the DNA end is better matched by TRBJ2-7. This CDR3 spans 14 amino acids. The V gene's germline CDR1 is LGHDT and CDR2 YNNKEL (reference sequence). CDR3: CASSQDYGADEQYF. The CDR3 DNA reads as TGTGCCAGCAGCCAAGATTATGGGGCGGACGAGCAGTACTTC.

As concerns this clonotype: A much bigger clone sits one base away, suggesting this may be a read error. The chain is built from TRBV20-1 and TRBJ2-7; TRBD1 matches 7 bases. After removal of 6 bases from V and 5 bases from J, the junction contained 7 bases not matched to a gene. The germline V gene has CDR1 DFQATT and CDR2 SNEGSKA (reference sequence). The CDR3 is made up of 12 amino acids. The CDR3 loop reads CSAASGGDEQYF. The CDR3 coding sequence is TGCAGTGCCGCGTCAGGGGGTGACGAGCAGTACTTC.

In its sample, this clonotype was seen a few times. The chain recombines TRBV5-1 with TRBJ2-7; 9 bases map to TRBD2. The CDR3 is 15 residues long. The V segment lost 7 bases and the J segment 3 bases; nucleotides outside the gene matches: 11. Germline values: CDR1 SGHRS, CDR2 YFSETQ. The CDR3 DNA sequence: TGCGCCAGCCAACGATCTAGCGGGGATGGCTACGAGCAGTACTTC. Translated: CASQRSSGDGYEQYF.

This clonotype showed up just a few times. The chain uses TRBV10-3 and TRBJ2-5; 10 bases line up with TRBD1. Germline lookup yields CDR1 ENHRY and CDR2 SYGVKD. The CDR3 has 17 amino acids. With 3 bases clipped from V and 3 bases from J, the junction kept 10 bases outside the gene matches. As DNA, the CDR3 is TGTGCCATCAGTGAATTATTACCGGACAGGGGGGAAGAGACCCAGTACTTC. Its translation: CAISELLPDRGEETQYF.

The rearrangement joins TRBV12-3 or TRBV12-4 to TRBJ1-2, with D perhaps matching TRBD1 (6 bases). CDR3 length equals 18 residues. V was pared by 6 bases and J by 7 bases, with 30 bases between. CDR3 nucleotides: TGTGCCAGCAGCCAAACCCCGTACAGAGGCGATGGACAGCGTGGCTACACCTTC. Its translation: CASSQTPYRGDGQRGYTF.

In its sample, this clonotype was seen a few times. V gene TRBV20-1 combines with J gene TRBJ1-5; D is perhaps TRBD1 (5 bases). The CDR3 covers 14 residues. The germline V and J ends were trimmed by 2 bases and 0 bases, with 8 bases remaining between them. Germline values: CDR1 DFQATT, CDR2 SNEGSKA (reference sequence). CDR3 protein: CSARQGNSNQPQHF. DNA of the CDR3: TGCAGTGCTAGACAGGGAAATAGCAATCAGCCCCAGCATTTT.

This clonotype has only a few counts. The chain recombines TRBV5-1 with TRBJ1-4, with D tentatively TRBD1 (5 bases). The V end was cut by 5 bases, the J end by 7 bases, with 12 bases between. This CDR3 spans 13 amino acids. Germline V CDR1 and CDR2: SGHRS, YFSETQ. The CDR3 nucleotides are TGCGCCAGCAGAATTACAGGTTCTGAAAAACTGTTTTTT. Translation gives CASRITGSEKLFF.

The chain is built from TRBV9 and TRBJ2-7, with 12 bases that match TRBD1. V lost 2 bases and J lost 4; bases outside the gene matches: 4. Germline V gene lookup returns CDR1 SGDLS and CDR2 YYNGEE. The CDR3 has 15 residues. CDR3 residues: CASSVGQGAVYEQYF. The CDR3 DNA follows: TGTGCCAGCAGCGTGGGACAGGGGGCAGTTTACGAGCAGTACTTC.

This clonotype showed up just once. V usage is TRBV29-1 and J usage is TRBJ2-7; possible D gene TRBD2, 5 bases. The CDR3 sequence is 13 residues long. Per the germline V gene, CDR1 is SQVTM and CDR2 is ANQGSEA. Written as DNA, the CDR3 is TGCAGACGCGAGAGGGCGAAATACAATGAGCAGTACTTC. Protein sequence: CRRERAKYNEQYF.

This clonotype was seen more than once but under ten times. In DNA, the CDR3 is TGTGCCAGCAGTTTTGAGGTCTCCTACGAGCAGTACTTC. It yields the protein CASSFEVSYEQYF. This chain links TRBV12-3 or TRBV12-4 with TRBJ2-7; D is unclear. CDR3 length equals 13 residues. The germline V and J ends were trimmed by 3 bases and 0 bases, with 6 bases remaining between them.

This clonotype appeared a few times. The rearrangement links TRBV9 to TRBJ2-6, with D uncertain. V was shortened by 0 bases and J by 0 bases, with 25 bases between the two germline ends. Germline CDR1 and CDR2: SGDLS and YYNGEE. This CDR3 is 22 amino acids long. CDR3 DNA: TGTGCCAGCAGCGTAGATCCGAATGGCCAGGCCTGGGATCACTCTGGGGCCAACGTCCTGACTTTC. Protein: CASSVDPNGQAWDHSGANVLTF.

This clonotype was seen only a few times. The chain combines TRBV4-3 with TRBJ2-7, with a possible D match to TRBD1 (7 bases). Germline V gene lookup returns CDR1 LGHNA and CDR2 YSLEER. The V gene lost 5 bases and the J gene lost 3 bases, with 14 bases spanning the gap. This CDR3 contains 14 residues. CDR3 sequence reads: CASSYYRGGYEQYF. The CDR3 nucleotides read TGCGCCAGCAGCTACTACAGGGGAGGCTACGAGCAGTACTTC.

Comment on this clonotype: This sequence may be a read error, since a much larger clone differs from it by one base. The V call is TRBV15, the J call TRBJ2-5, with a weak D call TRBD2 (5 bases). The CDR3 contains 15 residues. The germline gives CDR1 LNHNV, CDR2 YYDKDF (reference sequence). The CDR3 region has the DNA TGTGCCACCAGCGGGGAGAGCTGGGCCCAAGGGACCCAGTACTTC. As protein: CATSGESWAQGTQYF.

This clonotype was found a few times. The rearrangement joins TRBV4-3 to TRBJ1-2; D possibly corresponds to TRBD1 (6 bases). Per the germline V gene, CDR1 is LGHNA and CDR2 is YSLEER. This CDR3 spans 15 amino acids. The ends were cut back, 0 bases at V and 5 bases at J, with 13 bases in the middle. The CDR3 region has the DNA TGCGCCAGCAGCCAAGATCTACAGGGCACGTATGGCTACACCTTC. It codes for CASSQDLQGTYGYTF.

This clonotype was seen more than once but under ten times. The CDR3 reads CASSEAQGGSKTQYF. The CDR3 nucleotides read TGTGCCAGCAGTGAAGCGCAAGGAGGGTCGAAGACCCAGTACTTC. This sequence joins TRBV6-1 and TRBJ2-5; maybe TRBD2 (6 bases). Trimming took off 0 bases at V and 6 bases at J, with 14 bases between the two ends. The germline V gene has CDR1 MNHNS and CDR2 SASEGT. The CDR3 is made up of 15 amino acids.

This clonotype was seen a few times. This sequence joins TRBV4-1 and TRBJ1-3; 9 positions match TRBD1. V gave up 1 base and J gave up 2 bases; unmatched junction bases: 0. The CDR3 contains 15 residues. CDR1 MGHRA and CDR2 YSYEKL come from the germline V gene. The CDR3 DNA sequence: TGCGCCAGCAGCCAAGGACAGGGGGCTGGAAACACCATATATTTT. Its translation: CASSQGQGAGNTIYF.

CDR3 sequence: CASSRDVLYEQYF. The CDR3 DNA sequence: TGTGCCAGCAGCCGGGACGTCCTCTACGAGCAGTACTTC. The chain joins TRBV4-2 to TRBJ2-7, with D possibly being TRBD1 or TRBD2 (5 bases each). The CDR3 has 13 amino acids. Germline V CDR1 and CDR2: LGHNA, YNFKEQ. The V end was cut by 4 bases, the J end by 3 bases, with 10 bases between.

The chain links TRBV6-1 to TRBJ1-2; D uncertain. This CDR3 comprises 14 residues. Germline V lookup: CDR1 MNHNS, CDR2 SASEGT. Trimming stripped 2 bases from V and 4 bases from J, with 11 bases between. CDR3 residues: CASSEMATTYGYTF. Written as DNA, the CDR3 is TGTGCCAGCAGTGAAATGGCGACAACCTATGGCTACACCTTC.

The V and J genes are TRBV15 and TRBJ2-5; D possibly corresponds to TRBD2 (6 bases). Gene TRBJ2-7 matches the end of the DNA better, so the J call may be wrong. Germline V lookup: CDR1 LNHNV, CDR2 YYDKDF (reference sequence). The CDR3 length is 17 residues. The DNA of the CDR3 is TGTGCCACCAGCAGAGTAAAACCGGGACTTTTTTACTACGAGCAGTACTTC. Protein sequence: CATSRVKPGLFYYEQYF.

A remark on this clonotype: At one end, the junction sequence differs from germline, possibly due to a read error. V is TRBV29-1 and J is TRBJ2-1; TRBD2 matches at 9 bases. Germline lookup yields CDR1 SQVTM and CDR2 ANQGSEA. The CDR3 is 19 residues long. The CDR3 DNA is TGCAGCGTTGAACTTCCTCGGGGCGGGGGGGCCTTAGCAGGCAATGAGCGGTTCTTC. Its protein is CSVELPRGGGALAGNERFF.

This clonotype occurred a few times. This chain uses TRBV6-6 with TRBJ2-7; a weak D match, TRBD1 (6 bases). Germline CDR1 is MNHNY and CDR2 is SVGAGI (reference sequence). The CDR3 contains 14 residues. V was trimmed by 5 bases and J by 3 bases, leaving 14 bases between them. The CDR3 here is CASSPYRGGYEQYF. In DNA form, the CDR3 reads TGTGCCAGCAGTCCTTATCGAGGGGGCTACGAGCAGTACTTC.

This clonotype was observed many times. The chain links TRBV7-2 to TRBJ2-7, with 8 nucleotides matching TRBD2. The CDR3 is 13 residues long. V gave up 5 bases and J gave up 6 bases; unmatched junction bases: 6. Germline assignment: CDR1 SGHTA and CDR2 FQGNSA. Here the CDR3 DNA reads TGTGCCAGCAGCCCTGGGACTAGGCGCGAGCAGTACTTC. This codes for CASSPGTRREQYF.

The chain's CDR3 is CSVVLGWDRATYEQFF. For the CDR3, the DNA is TGCAGCGTTGTTCTGGGATGGGACAGGGCCACCTACGAGCAGTTCTTC. The chain couples TRBV29-1 to TRBJ2-1, with 9 bases that match TRBD1. Trimming took 4 bases from V and 10 from J; bases not matched to a gene: 17. The CDR3 extends over 16 amino acids. Germline V gene sequence: CDR1 SQVTM, CDR2 ANQGSEA.

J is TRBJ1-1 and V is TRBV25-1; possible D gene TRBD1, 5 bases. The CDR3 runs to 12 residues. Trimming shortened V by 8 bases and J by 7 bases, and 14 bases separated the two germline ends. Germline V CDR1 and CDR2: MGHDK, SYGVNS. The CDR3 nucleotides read TGTGCCAGCCTGAGGGTTGGGGGTGAAGCTTTCTTT. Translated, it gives CASLRVGGEAFF.

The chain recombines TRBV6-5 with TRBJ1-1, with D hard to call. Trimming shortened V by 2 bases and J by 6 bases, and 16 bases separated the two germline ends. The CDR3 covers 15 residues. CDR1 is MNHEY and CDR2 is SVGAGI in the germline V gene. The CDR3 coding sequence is TGTGCCAGCAGTTACCGCGGACGGGGAGCCGCTGAAGCTTTCTTT. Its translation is CASSYRGRGAAEAFF.

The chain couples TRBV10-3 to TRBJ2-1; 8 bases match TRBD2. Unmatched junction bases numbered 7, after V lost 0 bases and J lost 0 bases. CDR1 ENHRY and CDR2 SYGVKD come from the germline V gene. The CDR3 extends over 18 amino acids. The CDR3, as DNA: TGTGCCATCAGTGAGTCGACGGGGGGGGCAAGCTCCTACAATGAGCAGTTCTTC. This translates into CAISESTGGASSYNEQFF.

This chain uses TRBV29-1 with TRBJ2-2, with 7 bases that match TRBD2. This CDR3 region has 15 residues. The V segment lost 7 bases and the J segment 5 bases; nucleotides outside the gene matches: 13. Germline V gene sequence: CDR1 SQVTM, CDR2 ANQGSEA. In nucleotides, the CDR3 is TGCAGCGCCGAGGCCCCCGGGACTACGACCGGGGAGCTGTTTTTT. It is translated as CSAEAPGTTTGELFF.

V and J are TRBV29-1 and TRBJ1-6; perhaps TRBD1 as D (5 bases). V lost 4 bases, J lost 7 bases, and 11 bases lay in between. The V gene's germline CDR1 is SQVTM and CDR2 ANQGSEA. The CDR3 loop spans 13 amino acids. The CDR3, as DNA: TGCAGCGTTGCCGGGACCCAAAATTCACCCCTCCACTTT. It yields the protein CSVAGTQNSPLHF.

The CDR3 is CASGPFDGRSSYNEQFF. The CDR3 nucleotides read TGTGCCAGCGGCCCCTTTGACGGACGATCCTCCTACAATGAGCAGTTCTTC. The V and J genes are TRBV7-9 and TRBJ2-1, with no clear D. The CDR3 length is 17 residues. Trimming stripped 8 bases from V and 0 bases from J, with 20 bases between. Germline assignment: CDR1 SEHNR and CDR2 FQNEAQ (reference sequence).

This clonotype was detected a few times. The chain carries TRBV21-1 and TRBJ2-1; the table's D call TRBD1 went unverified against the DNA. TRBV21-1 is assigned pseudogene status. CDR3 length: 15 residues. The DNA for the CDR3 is TGTGCCAGCAGACCGGACAGCCCCTCCTACGGTGAGCAGTTCTTC. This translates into CASRPDSPSYGEQFF.